This is a list of T cell receptor beta chains from one sample in a study of radiation and T cells in renal cell carcinoma. Using immunoSEQ multiplex PCR, the repertoire was profiled, and TCRdb retains in-frame clones only, with some absent. The table includes about 61,000 clones, roughly 79% detected once. The sequences come from blood, collected from a patient whose treatment included radiotherapy and nephrectomy. These receptors were obtained from a man in his sixties with renal cell carcinoma. Both conserved end residues are part of each CDR3. A D gene is named only where the DNA matches it firmly. Where a row states a size, it is once, few, many or the class of an expanded clone; other rows omit it.

>.|TRBV5-1|.|TRBJ2-1
CASSLGSAHNEQFF
TGCGCCAGCAGCTTGGGCAGTGCCCACAATGAGCAGTTCTTC
>.|TRBV2|.|TRBJ1-2
CASKVYPQDYGYTF
TGTGCCAGCAAGGTATATCCCCAGGACTATGGCTACACCTTC
>TRBD1|TRBV7-7|.|TRBJ2-2
CASSSYPVRDRAQKVTGELFF
TGTGCCAGCAGCTCCTACCCCGTACGGGACAGGGCTCAAAAAGTCACCGGGGAGCTGTTTTTT
>.|TRBV9|many|TRBJ1-2
CASSVVETGLYYGYTF
TGTGCCAGCAGCGTAGTCGAGACAGGCCTCTACTATGGCTACACCTTC
>TRBD2|TRBV11-2|.|TRBJ2-1
CASSLGGVYNEQFF
TGTGCCAGCAGCTTGGGGGGGGTCTACAATGAGCAGTTCTTC
>TRBD2|TRBV7-2|.|TRBJ2-5
CASSLVAGELETQYF
TGTGCCAGCAGCCTCGTAGCGGGAGAGTTAGAGACCCAGTACTTC
>.|TRBV7-8|.|TRBJ2-3
CASSPTFGGRTDTQYF
TGTGCCAGCAGCCCGACTTTTGGGGGGAGAACAGATACGCAGTATTTT
>.|TRBV5-1|.|TRBJ1-4
CASSRAPRGANEKLFF
TGCGCCAGCAGCCGGGCCCCCAGGGGAGCTAATGAAAAACTGTTTTTT
>TRBD1|TRBV11-2|once|TRBJ2-7
CASSPRRTGNEQYF
TGTGCCAGCAGCCCTCGAAGGACAGGGAACGAGCAGTACTTC
>TRBD2|TRBV6-1|.|TRBJ2-1
CASLGGVEQFF
TGTGCCAGCCTGGGGGGGGTTGAGCAGTTCTTC
>TRBD2|TRBV7-2|.|TRBJ2-2
CASSPHGGGTGELFF
TGTGCCAGCAGCCCTCACGGCGGGGGGACCGGGGAGCTGTTTTTT
>.|TRBV21-1|.|TRBJ1-2
CASSKWWREGEDYGYTF
TGTGCCAGCAGCAAATGGTGGAGAGAGGGAGAAGACTATGGCTACACCTTC
>.|TRBV5-6|.|TRBJ2-7
CASSLLQTTYVEQYF
TGTGCCAGCAGCTTGCTACAGACAACCTACGTGGAGCAGTACTTC